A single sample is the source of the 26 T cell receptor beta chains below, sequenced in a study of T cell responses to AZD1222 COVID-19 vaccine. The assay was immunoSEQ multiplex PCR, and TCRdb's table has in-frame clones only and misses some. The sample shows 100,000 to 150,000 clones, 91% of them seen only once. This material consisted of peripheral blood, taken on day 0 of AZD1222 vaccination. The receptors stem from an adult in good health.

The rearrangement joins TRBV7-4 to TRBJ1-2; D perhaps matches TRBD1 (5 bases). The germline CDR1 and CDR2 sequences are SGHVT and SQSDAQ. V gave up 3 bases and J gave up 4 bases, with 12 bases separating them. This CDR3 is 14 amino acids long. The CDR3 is CASSFLRGPYGYTF. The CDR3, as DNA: TGTGCCAGCAGCTTCCTTAGGGGCCCCTATGGCTACACCTTC.

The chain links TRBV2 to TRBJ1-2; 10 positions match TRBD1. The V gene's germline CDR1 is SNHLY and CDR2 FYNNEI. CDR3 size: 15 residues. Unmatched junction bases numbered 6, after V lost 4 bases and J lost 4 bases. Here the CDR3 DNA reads TGTGCCAGCAGTGGACGACAGGGGGCCCTCTATGGCTACACCTTC. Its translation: CASSGRQGALYGYTF.

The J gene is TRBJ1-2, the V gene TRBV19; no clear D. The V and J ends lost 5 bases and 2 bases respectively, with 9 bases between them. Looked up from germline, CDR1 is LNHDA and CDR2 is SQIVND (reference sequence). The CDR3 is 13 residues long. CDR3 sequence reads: CASSPGRNYGYTF. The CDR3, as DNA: TGTGCCAGTAGTCCCGGACGGAACTATGGCTACACCTTC.

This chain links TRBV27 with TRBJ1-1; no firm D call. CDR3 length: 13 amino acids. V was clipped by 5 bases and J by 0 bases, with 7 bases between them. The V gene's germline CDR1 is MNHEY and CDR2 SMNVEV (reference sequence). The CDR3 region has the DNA TGTGCCAGCAGTCCTCTCTTGAACACTGAAGCTTTCTTT. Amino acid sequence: CASSPLLNTEAFF.

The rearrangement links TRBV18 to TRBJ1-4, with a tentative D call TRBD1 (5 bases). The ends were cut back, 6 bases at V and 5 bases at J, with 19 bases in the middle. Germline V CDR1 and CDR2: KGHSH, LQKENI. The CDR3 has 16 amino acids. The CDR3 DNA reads TGTGCCAGCTCCCTCCTGACAGCGACTCCGAATGAAAAACTGTTTTTT. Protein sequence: CASSLLTATPNEKLFF. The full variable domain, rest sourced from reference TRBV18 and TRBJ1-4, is NAGVMQNPRHLVRRRGQEARLRCSPMKGHSHVYWYRQLPEEGLKFMVYLQKENIIDESGMPKERFSAEFPKEGPSILRIQQVVRGDSAAYFCASSLLTATPNEKLFFGSGTQLSVL.

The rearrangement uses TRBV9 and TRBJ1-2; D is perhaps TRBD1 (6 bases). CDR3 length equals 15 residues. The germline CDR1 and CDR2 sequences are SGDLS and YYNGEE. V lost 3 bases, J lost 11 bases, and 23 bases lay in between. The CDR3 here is CASSADGSAAQGYTF. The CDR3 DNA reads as TGTGCCAGCAGCGCAGACGGCAGTGCGGCCCAGGGGTACACCTTC.

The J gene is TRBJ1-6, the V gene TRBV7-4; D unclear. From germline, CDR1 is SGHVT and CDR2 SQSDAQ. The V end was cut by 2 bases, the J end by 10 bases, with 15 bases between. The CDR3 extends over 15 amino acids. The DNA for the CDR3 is TGTGCCAGCAGCTTACCGGATGGGGAAGGATCACCCCTCCACTTT. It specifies CASSLPDGEGSPLHF.

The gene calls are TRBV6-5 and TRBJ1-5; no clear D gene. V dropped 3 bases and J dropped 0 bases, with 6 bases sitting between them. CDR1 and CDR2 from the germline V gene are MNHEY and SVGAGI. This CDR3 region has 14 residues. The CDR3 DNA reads TGTGCCAGCAGTTATAGTAGTAGCAATCAGCCCCAGCATTTT. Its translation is CASSYSSSNQPQHF.

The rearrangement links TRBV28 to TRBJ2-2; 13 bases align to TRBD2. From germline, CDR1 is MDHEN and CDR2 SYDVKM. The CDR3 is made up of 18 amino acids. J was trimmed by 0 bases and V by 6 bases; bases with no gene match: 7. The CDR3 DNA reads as TGTGCCAGCAGGAGACTAGCGGGAGGACCCTCGAACACCGGGGAGCTGTTTTTT. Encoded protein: CASRRLAGGPSNTGELFF.

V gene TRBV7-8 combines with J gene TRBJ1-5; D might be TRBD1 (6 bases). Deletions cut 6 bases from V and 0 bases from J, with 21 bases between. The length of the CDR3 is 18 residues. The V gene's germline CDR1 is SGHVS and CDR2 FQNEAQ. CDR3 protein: CASSSPRDKLYSNQPQHF. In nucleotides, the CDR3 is TGTGCCAGCAGTTCCCCCCGGGACAAGTTGTATAGCAATCAGCCCCAGCATTTT.

Written as DNA, the CDR3 is TGTGCCAGCAGTTTAACGCCCGGGTTCTCTGGGGCCAACGTCCTGACTTTC. It yields the protein CASSLTPGFSGANVLTF. The chain uses TRBV28 and TRBJ2-6; no firm D call. Germline CDR1 is MDHEN and CDR2 is SYDVKM. Trimming removed 2 bases from V and 0 bases from J, with 11 bases in between. CDR3 length: 17 amino acids.

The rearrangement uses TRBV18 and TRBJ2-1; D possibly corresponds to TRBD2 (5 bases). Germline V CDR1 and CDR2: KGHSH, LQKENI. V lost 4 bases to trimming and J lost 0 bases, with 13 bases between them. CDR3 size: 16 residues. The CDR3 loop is CASSLSPGSSYNEQFF. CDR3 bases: TGTGCCAGCTCACTTTCCCCGGGGAGCTCCTACAATGAGCAGTTCTTC.

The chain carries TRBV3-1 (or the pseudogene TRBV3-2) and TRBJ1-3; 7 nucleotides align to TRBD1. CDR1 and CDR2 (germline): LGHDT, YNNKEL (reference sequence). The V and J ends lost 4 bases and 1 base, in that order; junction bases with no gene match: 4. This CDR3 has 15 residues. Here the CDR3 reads CASSRQGDSGNTIYF. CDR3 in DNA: TGTGCCAGCAGCCGACAGGGAGATTCTGGAAACACCATATATTTT.

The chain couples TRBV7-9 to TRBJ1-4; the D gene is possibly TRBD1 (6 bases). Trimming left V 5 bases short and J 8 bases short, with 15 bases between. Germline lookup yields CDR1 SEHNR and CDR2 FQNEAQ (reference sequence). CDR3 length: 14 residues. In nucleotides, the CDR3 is TGTGCCAGCAGCAAGGACAGACGGGAGGAAAAACTGTTTTTT. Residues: CASSKDRREEKLFF.

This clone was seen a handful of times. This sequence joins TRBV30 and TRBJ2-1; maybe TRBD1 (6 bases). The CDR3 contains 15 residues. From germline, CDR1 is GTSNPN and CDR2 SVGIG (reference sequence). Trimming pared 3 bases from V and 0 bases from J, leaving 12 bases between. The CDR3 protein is CAWRQQGSSYNEQFF. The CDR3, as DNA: TGTGCCTGGAGGCAACAGGGCAGCTCCTACAATGAGCAGTTCTTC.

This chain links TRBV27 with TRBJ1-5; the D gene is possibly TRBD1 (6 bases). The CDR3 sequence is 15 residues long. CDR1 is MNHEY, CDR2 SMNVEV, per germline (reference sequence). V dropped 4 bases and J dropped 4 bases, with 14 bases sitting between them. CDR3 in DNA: TGTGCCAGCAGTTGGAGCAGGGGTGGGAATCAGCCCCAGCATTTT. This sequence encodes CASSWSRGGNQPQHF.

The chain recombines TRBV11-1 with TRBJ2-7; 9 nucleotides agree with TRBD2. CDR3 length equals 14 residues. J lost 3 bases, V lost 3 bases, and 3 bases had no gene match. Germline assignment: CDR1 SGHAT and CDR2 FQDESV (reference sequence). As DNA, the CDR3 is TGTGCCAGCAGCTTGGGGACTAGCCTCTACGAGCAGTACTTC. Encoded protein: CASSLGTSLYEQYF.

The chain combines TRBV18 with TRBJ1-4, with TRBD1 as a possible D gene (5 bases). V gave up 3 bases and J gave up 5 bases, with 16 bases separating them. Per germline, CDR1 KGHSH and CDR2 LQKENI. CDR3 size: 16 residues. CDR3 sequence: CASSPTPGGVNEKLFF. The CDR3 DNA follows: TGTGCCAGCTCACCTACCCCCGGGGGGGTAAATGAAAAACTGTTTTTT.

CDR3 protein: CASLHPNYGYTF. The CDR3 DNA follows: TGTGCCTCTCTACACCCTAACTATGGCTACACCTTC. V and J are TRBV19 and TRBJ1-2, with D unclear. The germline gives CDR1 LNHDA, CDR2 SQIVND (reference sequence). The CDR3 spans 12 residues. Trimming removed 11 bases at V and 0 bases at J, with 10 bases between.

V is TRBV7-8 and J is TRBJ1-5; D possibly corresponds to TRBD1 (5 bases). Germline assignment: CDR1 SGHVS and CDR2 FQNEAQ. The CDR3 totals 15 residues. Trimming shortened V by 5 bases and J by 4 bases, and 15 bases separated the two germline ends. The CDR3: CASSPGGTANQPQHF. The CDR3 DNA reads TGTGCCAGCAGCCCAGGAGGGACCGCGAATCAGCCCCAGCATTTT. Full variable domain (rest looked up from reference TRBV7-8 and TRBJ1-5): GAGVSQSPRYKVAKRGQDVALRCDPISGHVSLFWYQQALGQGPEFLTYFQNEAQLDKSGLPSDRFFAERPEGSVSTLKIQRTQQEDSAVYLCASSPGGTANQPQHFGDGTRLSIL.

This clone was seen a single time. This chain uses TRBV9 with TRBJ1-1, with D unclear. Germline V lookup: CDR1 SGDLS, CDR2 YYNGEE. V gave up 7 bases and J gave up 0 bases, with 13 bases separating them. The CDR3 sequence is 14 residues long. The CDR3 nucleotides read TGTGCCAGCCGTCGAGGAGACATGAACACTGAAGCTTTCTTT. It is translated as CASRRGDMNTEAFF.

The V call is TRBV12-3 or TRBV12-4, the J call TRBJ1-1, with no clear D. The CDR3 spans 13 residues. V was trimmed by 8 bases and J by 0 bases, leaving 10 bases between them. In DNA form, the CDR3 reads TGTGCCAGCGGTTGGAGGCTGAACACTGAAGCTTTCTTT. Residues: CASGWRLNTEAFF.

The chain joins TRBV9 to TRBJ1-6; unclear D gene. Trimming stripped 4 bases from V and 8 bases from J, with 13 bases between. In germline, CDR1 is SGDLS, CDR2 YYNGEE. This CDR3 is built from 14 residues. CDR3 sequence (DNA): TGTGCCAGCAGCCCCAGGCAGTCCGATTCACCCCTCCACTTT. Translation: CASSPRQSDSPLHF.

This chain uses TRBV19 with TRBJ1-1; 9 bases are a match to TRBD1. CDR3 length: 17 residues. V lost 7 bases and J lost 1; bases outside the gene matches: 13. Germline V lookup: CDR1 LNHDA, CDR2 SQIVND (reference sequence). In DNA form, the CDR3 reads TGTGCCAGTAAGGGGTTGGACAGGGGACGGACGAACACTGAAGCTTTCTTT. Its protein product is CASKGLDRGRTNTEAFF.

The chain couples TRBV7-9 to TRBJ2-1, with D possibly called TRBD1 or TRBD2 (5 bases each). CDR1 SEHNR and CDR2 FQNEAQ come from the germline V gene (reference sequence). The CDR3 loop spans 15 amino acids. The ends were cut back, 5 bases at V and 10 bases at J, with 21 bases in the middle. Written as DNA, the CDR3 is TGTGCCAGCAGCCCCCAAACGGGGCAGCATCGGGAGCAGTTCTTC. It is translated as CASSPQTGQHREQFF.

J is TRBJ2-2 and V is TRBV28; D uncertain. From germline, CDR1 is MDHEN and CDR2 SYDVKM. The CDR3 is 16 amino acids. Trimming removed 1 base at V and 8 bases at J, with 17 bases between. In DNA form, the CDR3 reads TGTGCCAGCAGTTTATTAGTGGGGTCCTTGAGGGGGGAGCTGTTTTTT. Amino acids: CASSLLVGSLRGELFF.